The T cell receptor beta chain described here comes from a study of T cells in Graves' hyperthyroidism and ophthalmopathy. In the study overall: Peripheral blood was drawn at first diagnosis, prior to all treatment.

Regarding the study as a whole: Within blood appeared most thyroid clonotypes that had expanded above 0.001.

Those patients with uncontrolled infection, other autoimmune disease, pregnancy or lactation were excluded. Regions amplified from RNA transcripts were the TCR beta CDR3 regions. Using the HTBI primer set, a first-round RT-PCR was run on the TCR CDR3. TCRdb reanalysed the multiplex PCR reads using MiXCR and keeps one entry per CDR3 protein. The sample carries approximately 610,000 distinct CDR3 sequences, roughly 15% recorded once. Germline-derived CDR1 and CDR2 are SGHVS and FQNEAQ. The CDR3 is 15 amino acids. Trimming removed 5 bases from V and 7 bases from J; junction bases left unmatched: 9. This clonotype was recorded at least ten times. What it binds is not known.

The sequenced sample consisted of blood. The receptor's source is a middle-aged woman with Graves' ophthalmopathy. The chain recombines TRBV7-8 with TRBJ2-1; TRBD2 matches at 9 bases. The CDR3: CASSAGTSRQNEQFF. The CDR3 DNA reads as TGTGCCAGCAGCGCCGGGACTAGCCGTCAGAATGAGCAGTTCTTC. The variable domain in full, with the rest retrieved from reference TRBV7-8 and TRBJ2-1, is GAGVSQSPRYKVAKRGQDVALRCDPISGHVSLFWYQQALGQGPEFLTYFQNEAQLDKSGLPSDRFFAERPEGSVSTLKIQRTQQEDSAVYLCASSAGTSRQNEQFFGPGTRLTVL.